The T cell receptor (beta chain) under discussion was sequenced for a study of blood T cell repertoires in COVID-19. As originally analysed: Estimation of nucleated cell counts was performed using reference gene primer amplification. Some clones are missing from TCRdb's copy, which holds only in-frame ones; the method was immunoSEQ multiplex PCR. That table gives V, J and clone size, and the DNA gave D and trimming. The table has approximately 260,000 clones, about 90% seen once. The sequencing sample was made of peripheral blood. The sequence was collected from a man between 60 and 75 years old who had recovered from COVID-19.

CDR3 sequence reads: CASSLGDNEQFF. CDR3 in DNA: TGTGCCAGCAGCCTCGGGGATAATGAGCAGTTCTTC. V is TRBV6-5 and J is TRBJ2-1, with D possibly TRBD2 on 5 matching bases. Germline V gene data show CDR1 as MNHEY and CDR2 as SVGAGI. CDR3 length: 12 amino acids. Trimming removed 6 bases from V and 7 bases from J, with 10 bases in between.